This T cell receptor (beta chain) stems from a study of cytotoxic CD8 clonotypes in ibrutinib-treated CLL. Study-level results: Pretreatment clonality was elevated relative to age-matched healthy donors and paralleled circulating CD8+ T-cell counts. Sustained-remission and progressing patients diverged in sampling times.

Only in-frame clones appear in the TCRdb table, and some are missing; sequencing was by immunoSEQ multiplex PCR. The repertoire includes approximately 130,000 clones, 84% of them detected once, and 3.3% sits in the top ten. Remarks on this clone: Its antigen is unidentified.

Trimming cost V 2 bases and J 6 bases; bases outside gene matches: 11. Germline loops: CDR1 SGHNT, CDR2 YYREEE (reference sequence). The CDR3 is 16 amino acids. The receptor was isolated from a human donor with chronic lymphocytic leukemia. Here the sequenced sample was PBMCs, taken after 24 months of ibrutinib treatment. The V call is TRBV5-4, the J call TRBJ2-3; TRBD2 aligns across 8 bases. The CDR3 nucleotides read TGTGCCAGCAGCTTATCCGGAGGACTAGCTGGGGATACGCAGTATTTT. Protein product: CASSLSGGLAGDTQYF.